This entry lists 18 T cell receptor beta chains sequenced from one sample in a study of cytomegalovirus exposure and HLA in healthy donors. The PCR had 60 Vbeta and 13 Jbeta primers. Profiling relied on immunoSEQ multiplex PCR, and the TCRdb table lists in-frame clones only, not all of them. The table includes around 150,000 clones, about 85% detected once. Material: PBMCs. The origin of the receptors is a man aged 18 to 30 in good health and CMV-seronegative.

The chain links TRBV10-3 to TRBJ2-3, with 12 bases fitting TRBD1. This CDR3 is built from 18 residues. CDR1 is ENHRY, CDR2 SYGVKD, per germline. V lost 3 bases, J lost 5 bases, and 12 bases stayed unmatched. The CDR3 is CAISEETGTGGAGDTQYF. DNA of the CDR3: TGTGCCATCAGTGAAGAGACCGGGACAGGGGGCGCGGGAGATACGCAGTATTTT.

This clone was observed a few times. V and J are TRBV13 and TRBJ1-1; D remains ambiguous. This CDR3 comprises 17 residues. CDR1 is PRHDT and CDR2 is FYEKMQ in the germline V gene (reference sequence). V was pared by 4 bases and J by 1 base, with 19 bases between. The DNA for the CDR3 is TGTGCCAGCAGCTCCCTTGGGAGCACCGAAGAGAACACTGAAGCTTTCTTT. Translating it yields CASSSLGSTEENTEAFF.

The CDR3 region has the DNA TGCAGCGCCGCCGGGGGGTCCGACTATGAGCAGTTCTTC. It is translated as CSAAGGSDYEQFF. The chain couples TRBV29-1 to TRBJ2-1; the match to TRBD2 covers 7 bases. The CDR3 has 13 residues. CDR1 SQVTM and CDR2 ANQGSEA come from the germline V gene. V shed 7 bases, J shed 8 bases, and the junction held 11 bases outside the gene matches.

The J gene is TRBJ2-1, the V gene TRBV23-1; D ambiguous. TRBV23-1 is recorded as an ORF, its role being uncertain. The CDR3 consists of 14 residues. The V end was cut by 2 bases, the J end by 8 bases, with 13 bases between. The CDR3 region has the DNA TGCGCCAGCAGTCAAAGGTGCGAGGCTGATGAGCAGTTCTTC. This gives the protein CASSQRCEADEQFF.

The rearrangement joins TRBV4-1 to TRBJ1-1; TRBD1 aligns across 9 bases. The germline V gene has CDR1 MGHRA and CDR2 YSYEKL. V lost 3 bases to trimming and J lost 3 bases; unmatched junction nucleotides: 5. CDR3 length: 15 amino acids. The CDR3 nucleotides are TGCGCCAGCAGCCAGCGGACAGGGGCGGACACTGAAGCTTTCTTT. Amino acids: CASSQRTGADTEAFF.

This chain connects TRBV28 to TRBJ1-2; no clear D gene. This CDR3 is built from 12 residues. The germline V gene encodes CDR1 MDHEN and CDR2 SYDVKM. Trimming removed 2 bases at V and 4 bases at J, with 5 bases between. CDR3 in DNA: TGTGCCAGCAGTTTAGGCCGCTATGGCTACACCTTC. Translation: CASSLGRYGYTF.

This clone was seen only once. The CDR3 bases are TGTGCCAGCAGTCCACGGGGGCAGCCCCAGCATTTT. Protein: CASSPRGQPQHF. The rearrangement uses TRBV27 and TRBJ1-5, with a tentative D call TRBD1 (5 bases). Trimming shortened V by 5 bases and J by 7 bases, and 9 bases separated the two germline ends. The CDR3 loop spans 12 amino acids. Germline CDR1 MNHEY, CDR2 SMNVEV (reference sequence).

V gene TRBV4-1 combines with J gene TRBJ2-7; 8 bases fit TRBD2. After removal of 1 base from V and 4 bases from J, the junction contained 9 bases not matched to a gene. CDR3 length equals 16 residues. Germline loops: CDR1 MGHRA, CDR2 YSYEKL. Here the CDR3 reads CASSQGGASGSYEQYF. Here the CDR3 DNA reads TGCGCCAGCAGCCAAGGAGGGGCTAGCGGGTCTTACGAGCAGTACTTC.

The rearrangement uses TRBV15 and TRBJ2-1; 7 bases align to TRBD2. The germline V gene encodes CDR1 LNHNV and CDR2 YYDKDF (reference sequence). The CDR3 contains 18 residues. J gave up 0 bases and V 5 bases, and 13 bases lay outside the gene matches. CDR3 nucleotide sequence: TGTGCCACCAGCGCCGTGGGGGGGGACGACTACTCCTACAATGAGCAGTTCTTC. Translation: CATSAVGGDDYSYNEQFF.

This clone was recorded a few times. V and J are TRBV27 and TRBJ2-1; 8 nucleotides align to TRBD2. The CDR3 spans 17 residues. Germline V gene sequence: CDR1 MNHEY, CDR2 SMNVEV (reference sequence). With V trimmed by 3 bases and J by 7 bases, 14 bases remained unmatched. Written as DNA, the CDR3 is TGTGCCAGCAGTTTTCAGTTTTTTTCGGGAGGGGGGAATGAGCAGTTCTTC. It codes for CASSFQFFSGGGNEQFF.

This chain joins TRBV9 and TRBJ1-5; unclear D gene. The V gene's germline CDR1 is SGDLS and CDR2 YYNGEE. The CDR3 is made up of 14 amino acids. V was trimmed by 0 bases and J by 6 bases, leaving 10 bases between them. CDR3 amino acids: CASSVAGIGQPQHF. The DNA of the CDR3 is TGTGCCAGCAGCGTAGCGGGAATCGGTCAGCCCCAGCATTTT.

The chain recombines TRBV11-1 with TRBJ1-6, with TRBD1 as a possible D gene (6 bases). The CDR3 loop spans 15 amino acids. The V end was cut by 5 bases, the J end by 7 bases, with 15 bases between. Germline assignment: CDR1 SGHAT and CDR2 FQDESV (reference sequence). CDR3 in amino acids: CASSMDSKRNSPLHF. CDR3 sequence (DNA): TGTGCCAGCAGCATGGACAGTAAACGCAATTCACCCCTCCACTTT.

V is TRBV7-2 and J is TRBJ1-1; TRBD1 might be the D (5 bases). Germline V gives CDR1 SGHTA, CDR2 FQGNSA. The ends were cut back, 4 bases at V and 5 bases at J, with 20 bases in the middle. This CDR3 contains 16 residues. The CDR3 DNA reads TGTGCCAGCAGCTCCCACGTTCGAGGGGCGGGAACTGAAGCTTTCTTT. Its protein is CASSSHVRGAGTEAFF.

J is TRBJ2-7 and V is TRBV28, with 8 bases identical to TRBD1. This CDR3 has 15 residues. Germline V gives CDR1 MDHEN, CDR2 SYDVKM. V trimming: 3 bases; J trimming: 5 bases; junction bases outside the gene matches: 9. CDR3 protein: CASSLRAGGSDEQYF. Here the CDR3 DNA reads TGTGCCAGCAGTTTGAGGGCAGGGGGCTCTGACGAGCAGTACTTC.

This clone was counted once. This chain joins TRBV5-1 and TRBJ1-5; 9 bases agree with TRBD1. Germline CDR1 reads SGHRS; CDR2 reads YFSETQ. With V trimmed by 0 bases and J by 4 bases, 11 bases remained unmatched. The CDR3 extends over 18 amino acids. CDR3 sequence reads: CASSLAPGQGGGNQPQHF. CDR3 bases: TGCGCCAGCAGCTTGGCCCCGGGACAGGGAGGGGGAAATCAGCCCCAGCATTTT.

The rearrangement joins TRBV28 to TRBJ2-7; the match to TRBD1 covers 9 bases. V lost 1 base and J lost 3; bases outside the gene matches: 4. The CDR3 sequence is 15 residues long. Germline V gene lookup returns CDR1 MDHEN and CDR2 SYDVKM. The DNA for the CDR3 is TGTGCCAGCAGTTTATCCCGACAGGGGGACTACGAGCAGTACTTC. This sequence encodes CASSLSRQGDYEQYF.

The gene calls are TRBV7-3 and TRBJ1-2; weak D call: TRBD1 (5 bases). The length of the CDR3 is 13 residues. The germline gives CDR1 SGHTA, CDR2 FQGTGA. V was shortened by 5 bases and J by 6 bases, with 13 bases between the two germline ends. The CDR3 coding sequence is TGTGCCAGCAGCCTAGGGGCTGGGGATGGCTACACCTTC. This translates into CASSLGAGDGYTF.

This chain joins TRBV13 and TRBJ2-3, with a possible D match to TRBD2 (6 bases). Germline CDR1 and CDR2: PRHDT and FYEKMQ (reference sequence). Trimming shortened V by 3 bases and J by 5 bases, and 21 bases separated the two germline ends. The CDR3 has 17 amino acids. CDR3 in amino acids: CASSFLGAGSKGDTQYF. Here the CDR3 DNA reads TGTGCCAGCAGCTTTCTCGGGGCGGGAAGTAAGGGAGATACGCAGTATTTT.